The TCR beta chain under discussion was sequenced for a study of T cells in Graves' hyperthyroidism and ophthalmopathy. Study results and limitations: Most thyroid clonotypes expanded above 0.001 appeared in blood too.

Note on this clonotype: Antigen: not known.

RNA transcripts gave rise to amplified TCR beta CDR3 regions. The HTBI set primed first-round TCR CDR3 RT-PCR. MiXCR was run by TCRdb on the multiplex PCR reads, yielding one entry per CDR3 protein. The table lists hundreds of thousands of distinct CDR3 sequences, 20% of them singletons, with under 35% in the top ten. From germline, CDR1 is MDHEN and CDR2 SYDVKM. The CDR3 consists of 14 residues. V dropped 3 bases and J dropped 8 bases, with 14 bases sitting between them. The V gene is TRBV28, the J gene TRBJ1-5; tentatively, D is TRBD1 (5 bases). The sample consisted of blood. This TCR came from a man aged 30-40 years with Graves' ophthalmopathy. CDR3 bases: TGTGCCAGCAGTTTTTACGGGGGACCCGAGCCCCAGCATTTT. This codes for CASSFYGGPEPQHF.